These 13 T cell receptor beta chains were all obtained from the same sample, sequenced in a study of molecular identifiers for immune sequencing clone quantification. Using its own MiXCR run on the PCR reads, TCRdb lists one record per CDR3 protein. Of hundreds of thousands of distinct CDR3 sequences listed, around 20% are singletons. Sample: naive CD8+ T cells from blood, with Jurkat cell RNA spiked in. Subset of the sample: FACS-sorted CD8+CD4-CCR7+CD45RA+ naive T cells. The receptors stem from a human donor in good health. Some libraries in this study had Jurkat cell RNA spiked in.

This clonotype was seen at least ten times. The J gene is TRBJ1-1, the V gene TRBV7-9; a weak D match, TRBD1 (5 bases). This CDR3 comprises 13 residues. The germline CDR1 and CDR2 sequences are SEHNR and FQNEAQ (reference sequence). The germline V and J ends were trimmed by 3 bases and 8 bases, with 13 bases remaining between them. The CDR3: CASSLGRTPEAFF. In nucleotides, the CDR3 is TGTGCCAGCAGCTTGGGACGGACTCCGGAAGCTTTCTTT.

The chain recombines TRBV19 with TRBJ2-7; 9 nucleotides align to TRBD1. Germline V lookup: CDR1 LNHDA, CDR2 SQIVND (reference sequence). The ends lost 5 bases at V and 0 bases at J; junction bases unmatched: 8. The CDR3 sequence is 16 residues long. The CDR3 sequence: CASSPRTGAFSYEQYF. The CDR3 nucleotides are TGTGCCAGTAGTCCCCGGACAGGGGCCTTCTCCTACGAGCAGTACTTC.

Turning to this clonotype: Given a much more abundant clone one base away, this may be a read error. The chain has TRBV6-5 and TRBJ2-7, with D possibly matching TRBD2 (5 bases). The CDR3 covers 11 residues. With 7 bases removed from V and 5 bases from J, the gap between germline ends came to 9 bases. Germline V lookup: CDR1 MNHEY, CDR2 SVGAGI. The CDR3 loop is CASTWENEQYF. CDR3 coding DNA: TGTGCCAGCACATGGGAGAACGAGCAGTACTTC.

The chain links TRBV9 to TRBJ1-6; 9 bases agree with TRBD1. Germline lookup yields CDR1 SGDLS and CDR2 YYNGEE. J lost 9 bases, V lost 0 bases, and 1 base had no gene match. The CDR3 sequence is 14 residues long. This chain's CDR3 is CASSVGDRVSPLHF. The DNA of the CDR3 is TGTGCCAGCAGCGTAGGGGACAGGGTTTCACCCCTCCACTTT.

This chain uses TRBV7-9 with TRBJ2-2; D unresolved. The CDR3 has 15 amino acids. V lost 1 base, J lost 4 bases, and 10 bases lay in between. Germline lookup yields CDR1 SEHNR and CDR2 FQNEAQ (reference sequence). The CDR3 here is CASSLVGSSTGELFF. In DNA form, the CDR3 reads TGTGCCAGCAGCTTAGTTGGCAGCTCCACCGGGGAGCTGTTTTTT.

This clonotype has a count of ten or more. J is TRBJ1-4 and V is TRBV20-1, with a weak D call TRBD1 (6 bases). Germline assignment: CDR1 DFQATT and CDR2 SNEGSKA (reference sequence). V was clipped by 4 bases and J by 0 bases, with 9 bases between them. The CDR3 runs 14 residues. In nucleotides, the CDR3 is TGCAGTGCTACCCACAGGGCAACTAATGAAAAACTGTTTTTT. As protein: CSATHRATNEKLFF.

Note on this clonotype: One junction end does not reproduce the germline sequence, and a read error may be involved. The chain links TRBV7-9 to TRBJ1-1; D call uncertain. Per the germline V gene, CDR1 is SEHNR and CDR2 is FQNEAQ (reference sequence). This CDR3 comprises 14 residues. CDR3 sequence (DNA): TGTGCCAGCAGCTTAGACGTAGCGGGTACTGGAGCTTTCTTT. Translation gives CASSLDVAGTGAFF.

There are a few counts of this clonotype. The chain combines TRBV6-5 with TRBJ2-5; 10 bases align to TRBD2. V shed 0 bases and J 2 bases; nucleotides not matched to a gene: 15. The V gene's germline CDR1 is MNHEY and CDR2 SVGAGI. The CDR3 loop spans 20 amino acids. In nucleotides, the CDR3 is TGTGCCAGCAGTTACTCGAACCCAGCGGGGGGGCGAGGACTTCAAGAGACCCAGTACTTC. It codes for CASSYSNPAGGRGLQETQYF.

In its sample, this clonotype was seen many times. The chain carries TRBV11-1 and TRBJ2-7, with 9 positions matching TRBD1. V trimming: 5 bases; J trimming: 3 bases; junction bases outside the gene matches: 11. This CDR3 has 16 residues. Germline V gene sequence: CDR1 SGHAT, CDR2 FQDESV (reference sequence). In DNA form, the CDR3 reads TGTGCCAGCAGCGTATTCCCGGGACAGGGTTACTACGAGCAGTACTTC. Encoded protein: CASSVFPGQGYYEQYF. Drawing the rest from reference TRBV11-1 and TRBJ2-7, the complete variable domain is EAEVAQSPRYKITEKSQAVAFWCDPISGHATLYWYRQILGQGPELLVQFQDESVVDDSQLPKDRFSAERLKGVDSTLKIQPAELGDSAMYLCASSVFPGQGYYEQYFGPGTRLTVT.

The genes are TRBV11-2 and TRBJ1-1; D might be TRBD1 (5 bases). V shed 1 base and J shed 7 bases, with 13 bases lying between them. In germline, CDR1 is SGHAT, CDR2 FQNNGV. The CDR3 has 14 amino acids. In nucleotides, the CDR3 is TGTGCCAGCAGCTTAGTCCTGGGACCGGGTGAAGCTTTCTTT. The encoded protein is CASSLVLGPGEAFF. Full variable domain (rest looked up from reference TRBV11-2 and TRBJ1-1): EAGVAQSPRYKIIEKRQSVAFWCNPISGHATLYWYQQILGQGPKLLIQFQNNGVVDDSQLPKDRFSAERLKGVDSTLKIQPAKLEDSAVYLCASSLVLGPGEAFFGQGTRLTVV.

At least ten counts were recorded for this clonotype. The genes are TRBV29-1 and TRBJ2-3, with TRBD2 identical over 10 bases. V lost 0 bases and J lost 6; bases outside the gene matches: 9. The CDR3 runs to 16 residues. From germline, CDR1 is SQVTM and CDR2 ANQGSEA. The CDR3 here is CSVEDLAGGPGDTQYF. The DNA of the CDR3 is TGCAGCGTTGAAGACTTAGCGGGAGGCCCCGGGGATACGCAGTATTTT.

The chain joins TRBV28 to TRBJ2-2; tentatively, D is TRBD1 (6 bases). Germline V CDR1 and CDR2: MDHEN, SYDVKM. The CDR3 contains 21 residues. V lost 6 bases and J 0 bases, leaving 29 bases between the germline ends. In DNA, the CDR3 is TGTGCCAGCAGCACAGGGTTCACCCGACAGGCTGAATTGACGAACACCGGGGAGCTGTTTTTT. Amino acid sequence: CASSTGFTRQAELTNTGELFF.

The chain joins TRBV4-1 to TRBJ2-6; D uncertain. V lost 0 bases and J lost 0, with 6 bases in between. The germline V gene has CDR1 MGHRA and CDR2 YSYEKL. The CDR3 length is 16 residues. CDR3 loop: CASSQDKVSGANVLTF. CDR3 nucleotide sequence: TGCGCCAGCAGCCAAGATAAGGTCTCTGGGGCCAACGTCCTGACTTTC.